Sequencing of this TCR beta chain was carried out in a study of neoadjuvant anti-PD-1 for oral cavity cancer. Time point reported: after neoadjuvant nivolumab, at surgical resection. Patients had HPV-negative, locally advanced oral cavity squamous cell carcinoma. This table comes from immunoSEQ multiplex PCR, and its TCRdb copy is limited to in-frame clones, with some not included. Of approximately 9,500 clones in the sample, roughly 70% were seen once. On this clone itself: As yet, its antigen is unknown.

V was pared by 0 bases and J by 4 bases, with 7 bases of the junction left unmatched. This CDR3 spans 16 amino acids. In germline, CDR1 is SEHNR, CDR2 FQNEAQ (reference sequence). Study-wide results and limits: With three patients per group, TCR findings need larger cohorts.

Sequences were derived from PBMCs, sampled after nivolumab (anti-PD-1) treatment. The chain links TRBV7-9 to TRBJ1-2; 8 positions match TRBD1. The TCR sequence derives from a person aged 35-79 years with oral cavity squamous cell carcinoma. CDR3 nucleotide sequence: TGTGCCAGCAGCTTAGCCTCTCTACAGGGGGGCTATGGCTACACCTTC. Protein product: CASSLASLQGGYGYTF.